Following are 9 T cell receptor beta chains from one sample sequenced in a study of radiotherapy plus CTLA-4 blockade in lung cancer. Sequencing used immunoSEQ multiplex PCR; TCRdb keeps in-frame clones, though not all of them. The table includes 90,000 to 100,000 clones, about 70% detected once. Sequenced material: peripheral blood, taken from a patient treated with radiotherapy plus ipilimumab. The receptors were sampled from a human donor with non-small cell lung cancer who had a partial response to radiotherapy plus ipilimumab. Some clones in this sample may be carry-over from other donors' samples.

The chain links TRBV7-9 to TRBJ1-2; D remains ambiguous. The CDR3 loop spans 16 amino acids. V was pared by 7 bases and J by 4 bases, with 22 bases between. Germline V lookup: CDR1 SEHNR, CDR2 FQNEAQ (reference sequence). Written as DNA, the CDR3 is TGTGCCAGCACCACGACCGGACTAAAAAGCGGCTATGGCTACACCTTC. It yields the protein CASTTTGLKSGYGYTF.

The chain employs TRBV19 and TRBJ1-5, with D perhaps TRBD1 (5 bases). Germline assignment: CDR1 LNHDA and CDR2 SQIVND (reference sequence). V shed 3 bases and J shed 5 bases, with 11 bases lying between them. The CDR3 spans 14 residues. The CDR3 protein is CASSIWGVDQPQHF. The CDR3 bases are TGTGCCAGTAGTATTTGGGGGGTGGATCAGCCCCAGCATTTT.

The chain has TRBV19 and TRBJ2-6; weak D call: TRBD1 (6 bases). Germline CDR1 LNHDA, CDR2 SQIVND (reference sequence). The CDR3 is made up of 18 amino acids. The V gene lost 6 bases and the J gene lost 0 bases, with 18 bases spanning the gap. Here the CDR3 DNA reads TGTGCCAGTAGCTCCCCGCCAGGGGCGAGCTCTGGGGCCAACGTCCTGACTTTC. Residues: CASSSPPGASSGANVLTF.

This chain connects TRBV11-1 to TRBJ1-2, with TRBD1 matching 11 bases. Germline CDR1 reads SGHAT; CDR2 reads FQDESV (reference sequence). The J segment lost 2 bases and the V segment lost 5 bases, leaving 13 bases of the junction unmatched. This CDR3 comprises 18 residues. The CDR3 region is CASSQDRGQLYVNYGYTF. In DNA form, the CDR3 reads TGTGCCAGCAGCCAGGACAGGGGGCAACTTTACGTGAACTATGGCTACACCTTC.

This chain connects TRBV28 to TRBJ2-1; no clear D. Per the germline V gene, CDR1 is MDHEN and CDR2 is SYDVKM. The CDR3 spans 14 residues. The ends were cut back, 7 bases at V and 0 bases at J, with 10 bases in the middle. The CDR3 DNA is TGTGCCAGCATTGATTGGAGCTCCTACAATGAGCAGTTCTTC. This encodes CASIDWSSYNEQFF.

The chain recombines TRBV27 with TRBJ2-6; D unclear. V lost 3 bases to trimming and J lost 0 bases, with 3 bases between them. CDR3 length: 14 amino acids. Per germline, CDR1 MNHEY and CDR2 SMNVEV (reference sequence). CDR3 residues: CASSFSSGANVLTF. The CDR3 nucleotides are TGTGCCAGCAGTTTTAGCTCTGGGGCCAACGTCCTGACTTTC.

The rearrangement links TRBV2 to TRBJ2-1; 11 bases fit TRBD2. After removal of 4 bases from V and 10 bases from J, the junction contained 9 bases not matched to a gene. The CDR3 is 15 residues long. Germline V gene lookup returns CDR1 SNHLY and CDR2 FYNNEI. The CDR3, as DNA: TGTGCCAGCAGTGGTTCTAGCGGGAGGACCCAAGAGCAGTTCTTC. Translated, it gives CASSGSSGRTQEQFF.

The chain has TRBV27 and TRBJ2-5, with 12 bases lining up with TRBD2. V shed 4 bases, J shed 2 bases, and the junction held 11 bases outside the gene matches. Germline values: CDR1 MNHEY, CDR2 SMNVEV (reference sequence). The CDR3 consists of 18 residues. The DNA of the CDR3 is TGTGCCAGCAGTTCGAACCGGGGACTAGCGGGCAAACAAGAGACCCAGTACTTC. Amino acids: CASSSNRGLAGKQETQYF.

This clone was observed once. This chain connects TRBV14 to TRBJ2-7; 9 positions match TRBD1. The CDR3 runs to 15 residues. V gave up 1 base and J gave up 3 bases; unmatched junction bases: 4. CDR1 is SGHDN, CDR2 FVKESK, per germline. CDR3: CASSQVDRGDYEQYF. DNA for the CDR3: TGTGCCAGCAGCCAAGTTGACAGGGGGGACTACGAGCAGTACTTC. The entire variable domain, with the rest obtained from reference TRBV14 and TRBJ2-7, is as follows: EAGVTQFPSHSVIEKGQTVTLRCDPISGHDNLYWYRRVMGKEIKFLLHFVKESKQDESGMPNNRFLAERTGGTYSTLKVQPAELEDSGVYFCASSQVDRGDYEQYFGPGTRLTVT.